This passage covers 9 T cell receptor beta chains from one sample sequenced in a study of T cells after yellow fever vaccination. Each CDR3 protein gets one entry after TCRdb re-called the 5' RACE reads with MiXCR. The repertoire holds 150,000 to 200,000 distinct CDR3 sequences, with 5.5% to 8% as singletons. The sample here was CD4+ T cells sorted from PBMCs, taken on the day of the first yellow fever vaccination. Source of these receptors: a young man who received the YFV17D yellow fever vaccine.

The genes are TRBV4-3 and TRBJ2-3; possibly TRBD1 for D (6 bases). V lost 0 bases and J 2 bases, leaving 15 bases between the germline ends. Germline CDR1 and CDR2: LGHNA and YSLEER. CDR3 length equals 17 residues. CDR3 residues: CASSQENKGQYTDTQYF. The CDR3 region has the DNA TGCGCCAGCAGCCAAGAGAACAAAGGACAGTACACAGATACGCAGTATTTT.

Ten or more counts support this clonotype. The genes are TRBV5-1 and TRBJ1-2; 7 nucleotides align to TRBD1. The CDR3 is made up of 14 amino acids. Germline CDR1 SGHRS, CDR2 YFSETQ. After removal of 4 bases from V and 0 bases from J, the junction contained 3 bases not matched to a gene. The CDR3 is CASSPQGTNYGYTF. The CDR3 coding sequence is TGCGCCAGCAGCCCACAGGGGACTAACTATGGCTACACCTTC.

This clonotype was picked up a small number of times. The chain joins TRBV11-2 to TRBJ1-2, with a tentative D call TRBD1 (5 bases). Trimming shortened V by 0 bases and J by 8 bases, and 22 bases separated the two germline ends. This CDR3 is 17 amino acids long. CDR1 is SGHAT and CDR2 is FQNNGV in the germline V gene. CDR3 nucleotide sequence: TGTGCCAGCAGCTTAGATTGGCTCCGACAGAATCCTACCGGCTACACCTTC. Its protein product is CASSLDWLRQNPTGYTF.

This clonotype was recorded at least ten times. The V and J genes are TRBV12-3 or TRBV12-4 and TRBJ2-1; D possibly corresponds to TRBD2 (7 bases). Trimming left V 3 bases short and J 9 bases short, with 15 bases between. The CDR3 extends over 14 amino acids. CDR3 sequence (DNA): TGTGCCAGCAGTTTTATTCGGGGGGCAGGTGAGCAGTTCTTC. Translating gives CASSFIRGAGEQFF.

This clonotype was observed a handful of times. The rearrangement links TRBV5-1 to TRBJ1-6; 8 bases match TRBD1. This CDR3 spans 14 amino acids. CDR1 and CDR2 (germline): SGHRS, YFSETQ. J was trimmed by 8 bases and V by 5 bases; bases with no gene match: 6. CDR3 sequence reads: CASRLTGVDSPLHF. The CDR3 coding sequence is TGCGCCAGCAGACTGACAGGGGTCGATTCACCCCTCCACTTT.

This clonotype occurred many times. The chain joins TRBV20-1 to TRBJ2-3; 12 positions match TRBD2. J gave up 0 bases and V 5 bases, and 3 bases lay outside the gene matches. The length of the CDR3 is 15 residues. Germline-derived CDR1 and CDR2 are DFQATT and SNEGSKA (reference sequence). The CDR3 loop reads CSASSGGGSTDTQYF. The CDR3 coding sequence is TGCAGTGCTTCTAGCGGGGGGGGGAGCACAGATACGCAGTATTTT.

Many counts were recorded for this clonotype. The gene calls are TRBV7-3 and TRBJ1-1; D uncertain. The CDR3 is 13 residues long. The V and J ends lost 4 bases and 1 base respectively, with 7 bases between them. The germline V gene has CDR1 SGHTA and CDR2 FQGTGA. The CDR3 loop reads CASSYSRNTEAFF. The CDR3 nucleotides are TGTGCCAGCAGCTATTCAAGGAACACTGAAGCTTTCTTT.

J is TRBJ2-6 and V is TRBV3-1; unclear D gene. Trimming cost V 3 bases and J 0 bases, with 12 bases left between them. The CDR3 covers 17 residues. From germline, CDR1 is LGHDT and CDR2 YNNKEL (reference sequence). This chain's CDR3 is CASSHSSVYSGANVLTF. In nucleotides, the CDR3 is TGTGCCAGCAGCCACTCGTCCGTCTACTCTGGGGCCAACGTCCTGACTTTC.

This clonotype was seen repeatedly, ten times or more. The gene calls are TRBV4-1 and TRBJ2-1; D may be TRBD1 (5 bases). CDR1 and CDR2 from the germline V gene are MGHRA and YSYEKL. The V end was cut by 1 base, the J end by 8 bases, with 9 bases between. The length of the CDR3 is 13 residues. CDR3 nucleotides: TGCGCCAGCAGCCAAGTCCTAGGGGATGAGCAGTTCTTC. This codes for CASSQVLGDEQFF.